This passage covers 5 T cell receptor beta chains from one sample sequenced in a study of Graves' ophthalmopathy and Graves' hyperthyroidism. RNA transcripts were the source from which TCR beta CDR3 regions were amplified. RT-PCR was first run with HTBI primers, then multiplex PCR in a second round. MiXCR, run by TCRdb on the multiplex PCR reads, gives a single entry per CDR3 protein. The data show more than 550,000 distinct CDR3 sequences, 35% to 45% seen once. The sequenced material came from peripheral blood. The receptors here all came from an adult man with Graves' ophthalmopathy.

This clonotype has only a few counts. The CDR3 here is CASGLQKSDTEAFF. The CDR3 bases are TGTGCCAGCGGGCTACAGAAATCAGACACTGAAGCTTTCTTT. This chain links TRBV6-4 with TRBJ1-1; D is unresolved. This CDR3 region has 14 residues. V was trimmed by 8 bases and J by 3 bases, leaving 16 bases between them. Per germline, CDR1 MRHNA and CDR2 SNTAGT.

V gene TRBV7-9 combines with J gene TRBJ2-7; perhaps TRBD2 as D (6 bases). The germline V and J ends were trimmed by 5 bases and 7 bases, with 18 bases remaining between them. CDR1 is SEHNR, CDR2 FQNEAQ, per germline (reference sequence). The length of the CDR3 is 14 residues. The CDR3 sequence: CASSRDSSVNEQYF. The CDR3 DNA reads TGTGCCAGCAGCCGGGACTCCAGCGTTAATGAGCAGTACTTC.

Note on this clonotype: Mismatch with germline at one junction end may stem from a read error. This chain connects TRBV6-5 to TRBJ1-1; TRBD1 agrees at 8 bases. CDR1 MNHEY and CDR2 SVGAGI come from the germline V gene. The CDR3 length is 16 residues. CDR3 in amino acids: CASSWLTGALNTEAFF. CDR3 sequence (DNA): TGTGCGAGCAGTTGGTTGACAGGGGCTTTGAACACTGAAGCTTTCTTT.

The rearrangement uses TRBV29-1 and TRBJ2-7, with 8 bases lining up with TRBD1. Germline lookup yields CDR1 SQVTM and CDR2 ANQGSEA. The CDR3 sequence is 13 residues long. With 8 bases clipped from V and 3 bases from J, the junction kept 9 bases outside the gene matches. Here the CDR3 DNA reads TGCAGCAGTCCGACAGGGGTAAACTACGAGCAGTACTTC. It encodes CSSPTGVNYEQYF.

In this sample, this clonotype turned up many times. The chain couples TRBV9 to TRBJ1-6, with D possibly TRBD1 on 5 matching bases. V lost 0 bases, J lost 8 bases, and 9 bases lay in between. The CDR3 runs 14 residues. Germline loops: CDR1 SGDLS, CDR2 YYNGEE. The DNA of the CDR3 is TGTGCCAGCAGCGTAGATCTGGGGGATTCACCCCTCCACTTT. Its translation is CASSVDLGDSPLHF.